This is a list of T cell receptor beta chains from one sample in a study of T cell changes during pregnancy in multiple sclerosis. TCRdb's copy holds only in-frame clones and misses some; the assay was immunoSEQ multiplex PCR. The profile shows about 72,000 clones, about 90% of them singletons. The source was peripheral blood, collected in the second trimester of pregnancy. These receptor sequences come from a female donor with multiple sclerosis, enrolled in a pregnancy study. The CDR3 runs from the conserved cysteine through the conserved F or W. A D gene is named only where the DNA matches it firmly. Where a row states a size, it is once, few, many or the class of an expanded clone; other rows omit it.

v_gene	abundance	d_gene	j_gene	CDR3aa	CDR3nt
TRBV5-6	-	TRBD1	TRBJ1-5	CASRHRGSNQPQHF	TGTGCCAGCCGACACAGGGGAAGCAATCAGCCCCAGCATTTT
TRBV4-2	-	TRBD1	TRBJ1-1	CASSGFGTGGRKGTEAFF	TGTGCCAGCAGCGGTTTCGGGACAGGGGGCCGTAAAGGCACTGAAGCTTTCTTT
TRBV19	few	TRBD1	TRBJ1-2	CASSITAQGYGGYTF	TGTGCCAGTAGTATAACCGCACAGGGGTACGGTGGCTACACCTTC
TRBV15	-	-	TRBJ2-3	CATAVGGAGPRADTQYF	TGTGCCACCGCGGTTGGGGGGGCGGGACCCAGAGCAGATACGCAGTATTTT
TRBV9	-	TRBD1	TRBJ1-2	CASSVVPQGAVGYTF	TGTGCCAGCAGCGTAGTCCCACAGGGGGCGGTTGGCTACACCTTC
TRBV13	-	TRBD1	TRBJ2-7	CASSASGTGGGEQYF	TGTGCCAGCAGCGCCTCCGGGACAGGGGGCGGCGAGCAGTACTTC
TRBV21-1	-	-	TRBJ1-1	CASSHKIHRGRRTEAFF	TGTGCCAGCAGCCATAAAATCCACAGGGGGCGTCGGACTGAAGCTTTCTTT
TRBV7-9	-	-	TRBJ1-6	CASSPGVGYNSPLHF	TGTGCCAGCAGTCCAGGGGTTGGCTATAATTCACCCCTCCACTTT
TRBV7-9	-	-	TRBJ2-6	CASSLYGSIGANVLTF	TGTGCCAGCAGCTTATATGGTAGCATCGGGGCCAACGTCCTGACTTTC
TRBV30	-	-	TRBJ1-4	CAWRDWTSTNEKLFF	TGTGCCTGGAGGGACTGGACCTCAACTAATGAAAAACTGTTTTTT
TRBV6-6	-	-	TRBJ1-4	CASNPGSSTNEKLFF	TGTGCCAGCAACCCCGGGAGTTCAACTAATGAAAAACTGTTTTTT
TRBV7-6	-	-	TRBJ2-7	CASSLALMRQSSYEQYF	TGTGCCAGCAGCTTAGCGCTTATGAGACAGTCCTCCTACGAGCAGTACTTC
TRBV29-1	-	-	TRBJ2-7	CSVMSVYEQYF	TGCAGCGTTATGTCTGTTTACGAGCAGTACTTC
TRBV5-1	-	TRBD1	TRBJ2-3	CASSYGGSGTGLDTQYF	TGCGCCAGCAGCTACGGGGGTTCCGGGACAGGGTTAGATACGCAGTATTTT
TRBV4-3	-	TRBD2	TRBJ2-7	CASSQGLGAGSYEQYF	TGCGCCAGCAGCCAAGGGCTGGGAGCGGGGTCCTACGAGCAGTACTTC
TRBV4-1	few	TRBD1	TRBJ1-6	CASSLETGTYNSPLHF	TGCGCCAGCAGCCTCGAGACAGGGACTTATAATTCACCCCTCCACTTT
TRBV13	-	-	TRBJ2-2	CASSPREGGQDTGELFF	TGTGCCAGCAGCCCTCGTGAGGGGGGGCAGGACACCGGGGAGCTGTTTTTT
TRBV2	-	-	TRBJ1-4	CASSPLTGERTNEKLFF	TGTGCCAGCAGTCCATTGACAGGTGAAAGGACTAATGAAAAACTGTTTTTT
TRBV15	-	-	TRBJ1-5	CATSRSQLAPQHF	TGTGCCACCAGCAGGTCTCAACTCGCGCCCCAGCATTTT
TRBV13	-	TRBD2	TRBJ2-4	CASSLAAGEPLAKNIQYF	TGTGCCAGCAGCTTGGCGGCGGGGGAGCCCTTAGCCAAAAACATTCAGTACTTC
TRBV7-2	-	TRBD1	TRBJ1-2	CASSLDRDSFNYGYTF	TGTGCCAGCAGCTTAGACCGGGACAGCTTTAACTATGGCTACACCTTC
TRBV5-6	-	-	TRBJ2-7	CASSLRGGASRFYEQYF	TGTGCCAGCAGCTTGAGGGGGGGGGCCTCTCGATTCTACGAGCAGTACTTC
TRBV4-1	few	-	TRBJ1-1	CASSQEGPGNTEAFF	TGCGCCAGCAGCCAAGAAGGTCCAGGGAACACTGAAGCTTTCTTT
TRBV11-2	-	-	TRBJ2-7	CAGGQSPYEQYF	TGTGCCGGGGGCCAGTCACCTTACGAGCAGTACTTC
TRBV7-2	once	-	TRBJ1-2	CASSLSGPPYGYTF	TGTGCCAGCAGCTTATCTGGGCCTCCCTATGGCTACACCTTC
TRBV10-3	-	-	TRBJ1-5	CAISEARPINQPQHF	TGTGCCATCAGTGAGGCGAGGCCAATCAATCAGCCCCAGCATTTT
TRBV19	-	-	TRBJ1-5	CASSILVGPEPQHF	TGTGCCAGTAGTATATTAGTGGGGCCGGAGCCCCAGCATTTT
TRBV7-3	-	TRBD1	TRBJ2-2	CASSWQGQGNTGELFF	TGTGCCAGCAGCTGGCAGGGACAGGGAAACACCGGGGAGCTGTTTTTT
TRBV18	-	-	TRBJ2-5	CASLIPGGVYQETQYF	TGTGCCAGCTTAATCCCTGGCGGGGTTTACCAAGAGACCCAGTACTTC
TRBV9	-	-	TRBJ2-3	CASSVAAGNPDTQYF	TGTGCCAGCAGCGTAGCGGCAGGGAATCCAGATACGCAGTATTTT
TRBV7-7	-	TRBD1	TRBJ2-5	CASSLGQGIMETQYF	TGTGCCAGCAGCTTGGGACAGGGAATAATGGAGACCCAGTACTTC
TRBV11-2	-	-	TRBJ1-1	CASSLVEGSCFF	TGTGCCAGCAGCTTAGTGGAGGGAAGTTGCTTCTTT
TRBV19	-	TRBD1	TRBJ1-2	CASSTRTGYNYGYTF	TGTGCCAGTAGTACCCGGACAGGTTATAACTATGGCTACACCTTC
TRBV5-4	-	-	TRBJ1-2	CASSGGAGEGYGYTF	TGTGCCAGCAGCGGGGGGGCAGGGGAGGGCTATGGCTACACCTTC
TRBV4-2	-	TRBD1	TRBJ2-2	CASSLRPNRGTNTGELFF	TGTGCCAGCAGCCTGCGCCCAAACAGGGGGACGAACACCGGGGAGCTGTTTTTT
TRBV6-9	-	TRBD1	TRBJ2-3	CASSYTGALTDTQYF	TGTGCCAGCAGTTATACAGGGGCCCTCACAGATACGCAGTATTTT
TRBV2	-	TRBD2	TRBJ2-7	CASSLRESGGAYGEQYF	TGTGCCAGCAGCCTCCGGGAGAGCGGGGGGGCTTACGGCGAGCAGTACTTC
TRBV9	-	-	TRBJ2-1	CASSPNRIGNNEQFF	TGTGCCAGCAGCCCTAACAGGATAGGCAACAATGAGCAGTTCTTC
TRBV7-9	-	-	TRBJ1-1	CASSLRGSVSMNTEAFF	TGTGCCAGCAGTTTAAGAGGGTCGGTAAGCATGAACACTGAAGCTTTCTTT
TRBV18	-	TRBD1	TRBJ1-2	CASSPYTSSGGTPYGYTF	TGTGCCAGCTCACCGTACACGTCCTCAGGGGGGACGCCCTATGGCTACACCTTC
TRBV21-1	-	-	TRBJ1-6	CASSKAETGLCNSPLHF	TGTGCCAGCAGCAAAGCCGAGACAGGGCTCTGTAATTCACCCCTCCACTTT
TRBV7-2	-	TRBD2	TRBJ2-3	CASSLTSGAGDTQYF	TGTGCCAGCAGCTTAACTAGCGGGGCCGGAGATACGCAGTATTTT
TRBV7-2	-	TRBD1	TRBJ1-1	CASSRTRTGQNTEAFF	TGTGCCAGCAGCCGGACGCGGACAGGGCAGAACACTGAAGCTTTCTTT
TRBV7-9	-	-	TRBJ1-3	CASSLGRSSGNTIYF	TGTGCCAGCAGCTTAGGACGGAGCTCTGGAAACACCATATATTTT
TRBV7-9	-	TRBD1	TRBJ2-3	CASSIPGGADTQYF	TGTGCCAGCAGCATCCCAGGGGGCGCAGATACGCAGTATTTT
TRBV7-3	-	TRBD1	TRBJ2-7	CASSSDRVSYEQYF	TGTGCCAGCAGCTCCGACAGGGTTTCCTACGAGCAGTACTTC
TRBV7-9	-	-	TRBJ1-4	CASSSTPGMAKLFF	TGTGCCAGCAGCTCCACCCCCGGGATGGCAAAACTGTTTTTT
TRBV27	-	-	TRBJ2-2	CASSLGRRAGELFF	TGTGCCAGCAGTTTGGGGCGGCGCGCCGGGGAGCTGTTTTTT
TRBV5-1	-	-	TRBJ1-4	CASSLPGGTDEKLFF	TGCGCCAGCAGCTTGCCCGGGGGAACCGATGAAAAACTGTTTTTT
TRBV19	-	-	TRBJ1-4	CATGYPPATNEKLFF	TGTGCTACAGGGTACCCACCAGCAACTAATGAAAAACTGTTTTTT
TRBV5-6	once	-	TRBJ1-1	CASSLETGREAFF	TGTGCCAGCAGCTTGGAAACGGGTAGGGAAGCTTTCTTT
TRBV2	-	-	TRBJ1-6	CASNRGGPYNSPLHF	TGTGCCAGCAATCGGGGGGGGCCCTATAATTCACCCCTTCACTTT
TRBV19	few	TRBD1	TRBJ1-5	CASSGTGGTNNQPQHF	TGTGCCAGTAGTGGAACAGGGGGGACGAACAATCAGCCCCAGCATTTT
TRBV21-1	once	-	TRBJ2-7	CASSKVGSSGGRTYEQYF	TGTGCCAGCAGCAAAGTGGGGTCTAGCGGGGGCCGAACCTACGAGCAGTACTTC
TRBV6-5	-	TRBD1	TRBJ2-7	CASSYRLGTVDEQYF	TGTGCCAGCAGTTACCGGCTAGGGACAGTCGACGAGCAGTACTTC
TRBV21-1	-	-	TRBJ2-2	CASSASGTLNTGELFF	TGTGCCAGCAGTGCCTCGGGGACACTGAACACCGGGGAGCTGTTTTTT
TRBV2	once	TRBD1	TRBJ2-7	CASSSSWDSLPNERTHEQYF	TGTGCCAGCAGTTCCTCCTGGGACAGCCTGCCAAATGAACGGACCCACGAGCAGTACTTC
TRBV6-4	-	TRBD1	TRBJ1-4	CASSEGTGGEKLFF	TGTGCCAGCAGTGAAGGGACAGGGGGTGAAAAACTGTTTTTT
TRBV6-1	-	TRBD2	TRBJ2-1	CASRGDSGGANEQFF	TGTGCCAGCAGAGGGGACAGCGGGGGGGCCAATGAGCAGTTCTTC